This T cell receptor beta chain derives from a study of cytomegalovirus exposure and HLA in healthy donors. Study-level findings and limits: A later analysis showed TCR association rates differing by HLA locus, peaking at DRB1 and lowest at HLA-C. Relative to the roughly 640-donor mean, N-insertions were reportedly fewer in an Asian-associated ancestry cluster in a later analysis.

As for this clone: The antigen remains undetermined.

Amplification used 60 Vbeta primers and 13 Jbeta primers. The assay was immunoSEQ multiplex PCR, and TCRdb's table has in-frame clones only and misses some. The top ten hold about 1.9% of the sample, which has about 200,000 clones, roughly 79% seen once. The germline gives CDR1 LNHDA, CDR2 SQIVND (reference sequence). The CDR3 loop spans 16 amino acids. The germline V and J ends were trimmed by 1 base and 12 bases, with 22 bases remaining between them. V usage is TRBV19 and J usage is TRBJ2-1; D might be TRBD1 (6 bases). The TCR was taken from a man aged 30 to 39 in good health and CMV-seronegative. The material sequenced was PBMCs. CDR3 amino acids: CASSIVHDPQGPLQFF. As DNA, the CDR3 is TGTGCCAGTAGTATAGTCCATGACCCCCAGGGGCCCTTGCAGTTCTTC.